The T cell receptor beta chain described here comes from a study of breast tumors, draining lymph nodes, adjacent tissues. Study observations and caveats: Tumor T cell lymph node origin was a supported hypothesis, not proven. Findings are consistent with lymph node origin and intratumoral expansion of most tumor T cells. Luminal-like breast cancer showed significantly higher tumor–nontumor repertoire similarity than basal-like. Compared with lymph nodes, tumors were less diverse; compared with nontumor tissue, more.

One entry per CDR3 protein results from TCRdb running MiXCR on the multiplex PCR reads. The top ten hold more than 4% of the sample, which has approximately 200,000 distinct CDR3 sequences, roughly 31% seen once. This clonotype was seen repeatedly, ten times or more. The target antigen is unknown. Axillary draining lymph nodes of breast cancer patients supplied the node samples. The CDR3 has 15 residues. Germline V gene lookup returns CDR1 SGHAT and CDR2 FQNNGV. V lost 5 bases and J 0 bases, leaving 14 bases between the germline ends. This clonotype was sampled from a female donor with breast cancer. Some clones in this sample may be carry-over from other donors' samples. The rearrangement uses TRBV11-2 and TRBJ2-7; D not resolved. The sequenced material came from axillary lymph node tissue. Here the CDR3 reads CASSQSWINSYEQYF. CDR3 in DNA: TGTGCCAGCAGCCAGTCCTGGATCAACTCCTACGAGCAGTACTTC.